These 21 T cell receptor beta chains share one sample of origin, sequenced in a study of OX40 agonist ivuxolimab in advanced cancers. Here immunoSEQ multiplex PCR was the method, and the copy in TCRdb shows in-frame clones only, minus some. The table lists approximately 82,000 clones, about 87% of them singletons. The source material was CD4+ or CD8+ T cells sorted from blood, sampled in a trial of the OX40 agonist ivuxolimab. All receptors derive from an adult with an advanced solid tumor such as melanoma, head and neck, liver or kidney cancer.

This chain's CDR3 is CASTPPGGNFLEAFF. In nucleotides, the CDR3 is TGTGCCAGCACGCCCCCAGGGGGCAACTTCCTTGAAGCTTTCTTT. The genes are TRBV28 and TRBJ1-1, with TRBD1 matching over 8 bases. This CDR3 has 15 residues. Germline CDR1 MDHEN, CDR2 SYDVKM. Losses at the gene ends were 7 bases for V and 7 bases for J; bases not matched to a gene: 14.

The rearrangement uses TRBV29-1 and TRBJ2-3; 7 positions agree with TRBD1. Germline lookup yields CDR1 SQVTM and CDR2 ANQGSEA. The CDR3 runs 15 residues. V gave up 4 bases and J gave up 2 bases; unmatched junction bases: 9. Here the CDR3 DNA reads TGCAGCGTTGTACTCTGGGGACAGAACACAGATACGCAGTATTTT. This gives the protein CSVVLWGQNTDTQYF.

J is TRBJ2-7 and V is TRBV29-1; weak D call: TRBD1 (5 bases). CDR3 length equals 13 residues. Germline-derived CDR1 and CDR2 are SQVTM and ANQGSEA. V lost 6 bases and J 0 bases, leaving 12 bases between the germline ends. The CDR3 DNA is TGCAGCGTCGAAACGACAGCCTCCTACGAGCAGTACTTC. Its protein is CSVETTASYEQYF.

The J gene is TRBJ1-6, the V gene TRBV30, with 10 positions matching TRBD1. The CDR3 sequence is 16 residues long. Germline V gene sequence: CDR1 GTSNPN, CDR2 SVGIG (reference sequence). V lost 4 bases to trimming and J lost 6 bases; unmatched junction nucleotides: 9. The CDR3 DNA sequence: TGTGCCTGGAAAGGGCAGGACAGGGGGTTTAATTCACCCCTCCACTTT. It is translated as CAWKGQDRGFNSPLHF. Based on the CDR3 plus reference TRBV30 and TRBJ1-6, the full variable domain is SQTIHQWPATLVQPVGSPLSLECTVEGTSNPNLYWYRQAAGRGLQLLFYSVGIGQISSEVPQNLSASRPQDRQFILSSKKLLLSDSGFYLCAWKGQDRGFNSPLHFGNGTRLTVT.

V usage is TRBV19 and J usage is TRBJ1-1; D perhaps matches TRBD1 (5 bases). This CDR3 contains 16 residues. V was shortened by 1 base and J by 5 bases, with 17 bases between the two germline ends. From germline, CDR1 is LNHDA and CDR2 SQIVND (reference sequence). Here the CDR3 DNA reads TGTGCCAGTAGTATAGTCCAGGGTCTACAGTTGACTGAAGCTTTCTTT. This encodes CASSIVQGLQLTEAFF.

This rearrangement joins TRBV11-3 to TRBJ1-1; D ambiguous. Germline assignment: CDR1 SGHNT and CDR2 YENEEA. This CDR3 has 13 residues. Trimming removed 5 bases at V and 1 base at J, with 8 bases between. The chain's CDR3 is CASSRSTNTEAFF. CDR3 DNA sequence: TGTGCCAGCAGCCGTTCCACGAACACTGAAGCTTTCTTT.

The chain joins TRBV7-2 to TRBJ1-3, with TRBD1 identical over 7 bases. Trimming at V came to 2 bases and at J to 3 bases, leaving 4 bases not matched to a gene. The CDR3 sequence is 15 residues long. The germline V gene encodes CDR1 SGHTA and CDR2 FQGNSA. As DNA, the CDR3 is TGTGCCAGCAGCTTAAACAGGGGAGGTGGAAACACCATATATTTT. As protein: CASSLNRGGGNTIYF.

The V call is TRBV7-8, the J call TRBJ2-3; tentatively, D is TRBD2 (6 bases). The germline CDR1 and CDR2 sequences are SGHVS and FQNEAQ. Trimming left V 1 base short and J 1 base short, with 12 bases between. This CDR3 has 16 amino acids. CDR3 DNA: TGTGCCAGCAGCTTAGTATGGGGGGTCGGCACAGATACGCAGTATTTT. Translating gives CASSLVWGVGTDTQYF.

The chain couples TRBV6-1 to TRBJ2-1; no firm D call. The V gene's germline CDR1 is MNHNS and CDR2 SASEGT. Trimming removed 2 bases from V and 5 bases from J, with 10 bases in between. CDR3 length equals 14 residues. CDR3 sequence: CASSEIAGDNEQFF. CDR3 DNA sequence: TGTGCCAGCAGTGAAATCGCAGGCGACAATGAGCAGTTCTTC.

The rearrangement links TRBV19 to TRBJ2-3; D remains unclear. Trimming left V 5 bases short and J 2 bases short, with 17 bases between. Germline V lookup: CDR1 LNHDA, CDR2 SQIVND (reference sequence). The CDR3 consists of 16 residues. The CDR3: CASSWQRRLITDTQYF. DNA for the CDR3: TGTGCCAGTAGTTGGCAGAGACGCCTAATCACAGATACGCAGTATTTT.

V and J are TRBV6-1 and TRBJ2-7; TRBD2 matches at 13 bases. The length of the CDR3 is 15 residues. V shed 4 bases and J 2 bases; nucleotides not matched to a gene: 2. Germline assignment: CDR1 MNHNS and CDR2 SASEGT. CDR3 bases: TGTGCCAGCAGTGCGGGACTAGCGGGAACCTACGAGCAGTACTTC. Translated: CASSAGLAGTYEQYF.

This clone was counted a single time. The CDR3 DNA reads TGTGCCAGTTCTACCGGGGGAATAAATGGAGGTTCACCCCTCCACTTT. As protein: CASSTGGINGGSPLHF. The V and J genes are TRBV9 and TRBJ1-6; D is perhaps TRBD1 (5 bases). Per germline, CDR1 SGDLS and CDR2 YYNGEE. The length of the CDR3 is 16 residues. Trimming left V 8 bases short and J 9 bases short, with 24 bases between.

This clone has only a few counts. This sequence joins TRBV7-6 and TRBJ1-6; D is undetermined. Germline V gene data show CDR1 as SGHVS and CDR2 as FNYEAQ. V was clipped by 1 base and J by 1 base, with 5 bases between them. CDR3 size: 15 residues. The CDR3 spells CASSLGTSYNSPLHF. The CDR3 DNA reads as TGTGCCAGCAGCTTAGGGACGTCCTATAATTCACCCCTCCACTTT. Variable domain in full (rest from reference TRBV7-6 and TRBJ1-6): GAGVSQSPRYKVTKRGQDVALRCDPISGHVSLYWYRQALGQGPEFLTYFNYEAQQDKSGLPNDRFSAERPEGSISTLTIQRTEQRDSAMYRCASSLGTSYNSPLHFGNGTRLTVT.

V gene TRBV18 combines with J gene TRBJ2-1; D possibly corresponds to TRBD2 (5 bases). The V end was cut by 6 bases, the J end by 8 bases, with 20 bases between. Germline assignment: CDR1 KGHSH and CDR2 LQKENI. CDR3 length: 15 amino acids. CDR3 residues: CASSPTLALADEQFF. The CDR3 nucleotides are TGTGCCAGCTCCCCCACGCTAGCCCTGGCCGATGAGCAGTTCTTC.

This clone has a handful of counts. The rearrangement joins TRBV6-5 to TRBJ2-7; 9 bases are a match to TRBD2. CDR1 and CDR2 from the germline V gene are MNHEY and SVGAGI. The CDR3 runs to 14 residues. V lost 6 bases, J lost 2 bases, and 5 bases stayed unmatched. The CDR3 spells CASSRREGAYEQYF. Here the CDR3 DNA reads TGTGCCAGCAGCAGGCGGGAGGGAGCCTACGAGCAGTACTTC.

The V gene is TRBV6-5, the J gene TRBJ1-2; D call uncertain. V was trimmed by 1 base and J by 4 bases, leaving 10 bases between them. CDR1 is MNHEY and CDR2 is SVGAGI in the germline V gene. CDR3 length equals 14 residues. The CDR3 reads CASSYYGATYGYTF. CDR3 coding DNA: TGTGCCAGCAGTTACTATGGAGCCACCTATGGCTACACCTTC.

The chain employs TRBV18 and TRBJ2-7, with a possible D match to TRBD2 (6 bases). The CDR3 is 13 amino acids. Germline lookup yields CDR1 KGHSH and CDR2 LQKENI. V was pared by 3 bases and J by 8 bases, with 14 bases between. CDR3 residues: CASSPPSGEQQYF. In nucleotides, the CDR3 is TGTGCCAGCTCACCCCCTTCGGGGGAACAGCAGTACTTC.

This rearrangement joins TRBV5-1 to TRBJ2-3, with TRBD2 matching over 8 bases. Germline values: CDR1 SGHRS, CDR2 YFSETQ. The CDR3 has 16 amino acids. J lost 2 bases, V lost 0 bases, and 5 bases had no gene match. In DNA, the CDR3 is TGCGCCAGCAGCTTGGGTCTAGCGGGCACCACAGATACGCAGTATTTT. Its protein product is CASSLGLAGTTDTQYF. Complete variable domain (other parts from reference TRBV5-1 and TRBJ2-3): KAGVTQTPRYLIKTRGQQVTLSCSPISGHRSVSWYQQTPGQGLQFLFEYFSETQRNKGNFPGRFSGRQFSNSRSEMNVSTLELGDSALYLCASSLGLAGTTDTQYFGPGTRLTVL.

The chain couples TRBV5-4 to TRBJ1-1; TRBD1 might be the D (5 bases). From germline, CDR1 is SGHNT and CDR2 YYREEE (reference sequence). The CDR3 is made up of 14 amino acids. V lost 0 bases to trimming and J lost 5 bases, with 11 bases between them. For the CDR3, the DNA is TGTGCCAGCAGCTTGGAGGTCAGGGAAACTGAAGCTTTCTTT. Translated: CASSLEVRETEAFF. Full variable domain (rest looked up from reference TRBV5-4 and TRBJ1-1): ETGVTQSPTHLIKTRGQQVTLRCSSQSGHNTVSWYQQALGQGPQFIFQYYREEENGRGNFPPRFSGLQFPNYSSELNVNALELDDSALYLCASSLEVRETEAFFGQGTRLTVV.

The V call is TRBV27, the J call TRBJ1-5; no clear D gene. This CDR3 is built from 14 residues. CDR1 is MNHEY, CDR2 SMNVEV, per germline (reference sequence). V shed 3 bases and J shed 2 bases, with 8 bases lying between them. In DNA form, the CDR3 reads TGTGCCAGCAGTTTGAACAGCCGCAATCAGCCCCAGCATTTT. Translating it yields CASSLNSRNQPQHF.

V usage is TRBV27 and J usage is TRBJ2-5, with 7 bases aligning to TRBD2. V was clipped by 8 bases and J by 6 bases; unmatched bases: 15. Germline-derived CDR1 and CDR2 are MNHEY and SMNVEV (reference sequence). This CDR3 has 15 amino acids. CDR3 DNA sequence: TGTGCCAGCTCTTCCTCGGGGAGGGTATGGAAGACCCAGTACTTC. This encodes CASSSSGRVWKTQYF.